This T cell receptor beta chain was sequenced in a study of blood T cell repertoires in COVID-19. Study details: Italy, Spain and the United States were the sources of the convalescent and acute COVID-19 samples. PBMCs, B-cell-depleted T cells, or T cells provided the cDNA or gDNA that made up the material.

V lost 4 bases, J lost 7 bases, and 13 bases lay in between. This CDR3 contains 12 residues. Looked up from germline, CDR1 is SQVTM and CDR2 is ANQGSEA. Authors' processing steps: Scientists estimated how many nucleated cells there were by amplifying reference gene primers. Only in-frame clones appear in the TCRdb table, and some are missing; sequencing was by immunoSEQ multiplex PCR. Clone size and V and J calls were adopted from that table, with D and trimming inferred from the DNA. The sample contains around 260,000 clones, around 87% of which appear only once. The sequence was collected from a man between 18 and 29 years old with active or convalescent COVID-19. This rearrangement joins TRBV29-1 to TRBJ1-2, with D unclear. The sequencing sample was made of peripheral blood. CDR3 sequence reads: CSVGPREGGYTF. DNA for the CDR3: TGCAGCGTTGGGCCCCGCGAGGGTGGCTACACCTTC.